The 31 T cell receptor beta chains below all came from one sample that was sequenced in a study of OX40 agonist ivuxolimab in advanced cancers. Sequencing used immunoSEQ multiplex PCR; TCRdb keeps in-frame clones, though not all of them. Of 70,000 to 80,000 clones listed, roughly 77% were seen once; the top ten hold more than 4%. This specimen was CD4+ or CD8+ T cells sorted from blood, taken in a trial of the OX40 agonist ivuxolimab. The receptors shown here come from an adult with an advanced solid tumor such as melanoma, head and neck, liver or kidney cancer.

The CDR3 protein is CASSADGQTYGYTF. The CDR3 coding sequence is TGTGCCAGCAGCGCGGATGGACAGACCTATGGCTACACCTTC. The V and J genes are TRBV7-2 and TRBJ1-2, with a weak D call TRBD1 (6 bases). CDR1 SGHTA and CDR2 FQGNSA come from the germline V gene. The CDR3 is 14 amino acids. Trimming took 5 bases from V and 4 from J, leaving 14 bases between them.

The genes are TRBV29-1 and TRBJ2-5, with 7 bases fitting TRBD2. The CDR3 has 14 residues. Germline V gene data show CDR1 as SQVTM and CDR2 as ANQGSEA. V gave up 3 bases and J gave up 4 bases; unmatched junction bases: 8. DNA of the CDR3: TGCAGCGTTGAGCGGGAGACGGGAGGAGAGACCCAGTACTTC. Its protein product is CSVERETGGETQYF. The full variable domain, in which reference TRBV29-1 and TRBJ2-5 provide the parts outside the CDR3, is SAVISQKPSRDICQRGTSLTIQCQVDSQVTMMFWYRQQPGQSLTLIATANQGSEATYESGFVIDKFPISRPNLTFSTLTVSNMSPEDSSIYLCSVERETGGETQYFGPGTRLLVL.

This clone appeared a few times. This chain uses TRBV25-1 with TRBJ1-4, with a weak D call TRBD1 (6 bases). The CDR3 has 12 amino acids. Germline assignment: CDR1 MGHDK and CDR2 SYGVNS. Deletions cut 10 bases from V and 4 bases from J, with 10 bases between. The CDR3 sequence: CATRTDNEKLFF. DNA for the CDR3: TGTGCCACCAGGACAGATAATGAAAAACTGTTTTTT.

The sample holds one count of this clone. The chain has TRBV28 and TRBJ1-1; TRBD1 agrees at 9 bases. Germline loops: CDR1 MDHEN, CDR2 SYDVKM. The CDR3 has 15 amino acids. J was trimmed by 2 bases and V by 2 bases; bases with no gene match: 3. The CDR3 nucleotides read TGTGCCAGCAGTTTAGGGGACAGGGCAAACACTGAAGCTTTCTTT. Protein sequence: CASSLGDRANTEAFF.

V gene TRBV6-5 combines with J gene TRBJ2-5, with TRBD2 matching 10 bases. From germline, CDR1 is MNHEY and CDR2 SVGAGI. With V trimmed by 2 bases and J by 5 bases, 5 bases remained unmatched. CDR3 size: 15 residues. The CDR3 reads CASSYLAGDLETQYF. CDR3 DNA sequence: TGTGCCAGCAGTTACCTAGCGGGGGACCTGGAGACCCAGTACTTC.

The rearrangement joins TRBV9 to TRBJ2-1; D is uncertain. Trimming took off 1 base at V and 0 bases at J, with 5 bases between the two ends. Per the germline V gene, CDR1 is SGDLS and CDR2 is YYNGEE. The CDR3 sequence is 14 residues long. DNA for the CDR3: TGTGCCAGCAGCGTACTGAGCTCCTACAATGAGCAGTTCTTC. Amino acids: CASSVLSSYNEQFF.

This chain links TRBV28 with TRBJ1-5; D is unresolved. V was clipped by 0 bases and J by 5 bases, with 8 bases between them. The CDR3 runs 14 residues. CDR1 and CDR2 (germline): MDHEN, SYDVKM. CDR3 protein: CASSLWESDQPQHF. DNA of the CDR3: TGTGCCAGCAGTTTATGGGAGAGTGATCAGCCCCAGCATTTT.

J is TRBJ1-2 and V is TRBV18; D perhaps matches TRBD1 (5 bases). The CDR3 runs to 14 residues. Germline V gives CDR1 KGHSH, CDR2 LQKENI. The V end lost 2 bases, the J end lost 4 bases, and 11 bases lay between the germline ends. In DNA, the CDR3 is TGTGCCAGCTCACCAGGTGCCCAGGGCTATGGCTACACCTTC. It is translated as CASSPGAQGYGYTF.

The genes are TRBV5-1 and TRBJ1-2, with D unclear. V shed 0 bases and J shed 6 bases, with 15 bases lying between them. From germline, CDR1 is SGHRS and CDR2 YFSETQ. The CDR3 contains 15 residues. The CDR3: CASSLGPDTHHGYTF. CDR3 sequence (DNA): TGCGCCAGCAGCTTGGGGCCAGACACTCACCATGGCTACACCTTC.

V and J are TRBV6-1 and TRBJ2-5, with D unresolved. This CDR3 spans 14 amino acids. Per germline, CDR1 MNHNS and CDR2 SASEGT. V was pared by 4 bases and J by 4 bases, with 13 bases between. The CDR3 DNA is TGTGCCAGCAGTGCGGCAGGAGCAACAGAGACCCAGTACTTC. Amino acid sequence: CASSAAGATETQYF.

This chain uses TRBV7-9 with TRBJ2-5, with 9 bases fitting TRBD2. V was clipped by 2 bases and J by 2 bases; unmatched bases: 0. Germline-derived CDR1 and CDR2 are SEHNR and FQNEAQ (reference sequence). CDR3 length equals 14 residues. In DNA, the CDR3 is TGTGCCAGCAGCTTACTAGCGGGGCAAGAGACCCAGTACTTC. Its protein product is CASSLLAGQETQYF.

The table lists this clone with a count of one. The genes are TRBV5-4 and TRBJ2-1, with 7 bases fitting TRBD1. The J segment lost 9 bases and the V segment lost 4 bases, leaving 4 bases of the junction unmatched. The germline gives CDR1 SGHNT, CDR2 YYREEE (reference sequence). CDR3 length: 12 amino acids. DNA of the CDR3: TGTGCCAGCAGCCGACAGGGCCTTGAGCAGTTCTTC. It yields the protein CASSRQGLEQFF.

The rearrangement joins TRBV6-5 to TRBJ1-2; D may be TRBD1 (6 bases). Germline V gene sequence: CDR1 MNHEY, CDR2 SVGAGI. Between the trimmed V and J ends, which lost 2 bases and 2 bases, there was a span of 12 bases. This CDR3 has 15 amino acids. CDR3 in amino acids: CASSYQRGSNYGYTF. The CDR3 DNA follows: TGTGCCAGCAGTTACCAAAGGGGGAGCAACTATGGCTACACCTTC.

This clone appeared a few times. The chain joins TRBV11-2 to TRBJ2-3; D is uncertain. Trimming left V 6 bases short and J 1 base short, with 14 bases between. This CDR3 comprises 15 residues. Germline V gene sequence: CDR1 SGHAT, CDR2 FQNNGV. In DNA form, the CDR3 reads TGTGCCAGCAGTTCCCCCCGAACGGGCACAGATACGCAGTATTTT. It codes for CASSSPRTGTDTQYF.

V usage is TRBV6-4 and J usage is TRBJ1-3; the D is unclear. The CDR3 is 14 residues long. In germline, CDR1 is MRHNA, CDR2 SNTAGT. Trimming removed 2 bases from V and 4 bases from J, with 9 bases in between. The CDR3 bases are TGTGCCAGCAGTGACAGGTCCGAAGGAAACACCATATATTTT. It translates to CASSDRSEGNTIYF.

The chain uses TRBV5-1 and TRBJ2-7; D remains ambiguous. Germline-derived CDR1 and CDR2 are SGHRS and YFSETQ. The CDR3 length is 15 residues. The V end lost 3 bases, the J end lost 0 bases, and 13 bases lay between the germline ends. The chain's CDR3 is CASSSVAGDSYEQYF. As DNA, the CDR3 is TGCGCCAGCAGCTCCGTAGCAGGAGACTCCTACGAGCAGTACTTC.

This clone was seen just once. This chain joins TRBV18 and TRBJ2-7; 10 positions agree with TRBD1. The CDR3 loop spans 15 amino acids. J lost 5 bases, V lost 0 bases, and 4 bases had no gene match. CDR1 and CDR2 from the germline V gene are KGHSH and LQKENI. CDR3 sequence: CASSPPGTGDNEQYF. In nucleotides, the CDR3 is TGTGCCAGCTCACCACCAGGGACAGGGGACAACGAGCAGTACTTC.

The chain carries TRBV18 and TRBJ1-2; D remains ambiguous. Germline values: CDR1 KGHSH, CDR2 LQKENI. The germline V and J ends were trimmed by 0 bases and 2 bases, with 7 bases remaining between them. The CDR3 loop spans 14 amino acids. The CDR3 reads CASSPPGRNYGYTF. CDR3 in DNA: TGTGCCAGCTCACCACCGGGAAGAAACTATGGCTACACCTTC. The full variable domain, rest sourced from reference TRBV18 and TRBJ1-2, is NAGVMQNPRHLVRRRGQEARLRCSPMKGHSHVYWYRQLPEEGLKFMVYLQKENIIDESGMPKERFSAEFPKEGPSILRIQQVVRGDSAAYFCASSPPGRNYGYTFGSGTRLTVV.

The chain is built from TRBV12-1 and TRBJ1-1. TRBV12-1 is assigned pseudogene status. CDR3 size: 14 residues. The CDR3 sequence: CARRPPEGGTEAFF. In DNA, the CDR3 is TGTGCCAGGAGACCCCCCGAGGGTGGGACTGAAGCTTTCTTT.

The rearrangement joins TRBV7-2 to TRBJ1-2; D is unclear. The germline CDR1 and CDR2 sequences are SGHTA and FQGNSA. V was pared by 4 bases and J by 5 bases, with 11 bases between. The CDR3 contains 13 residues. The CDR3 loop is CASSSPFEYGYTF. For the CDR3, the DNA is TGTGCCAGCAGCTCTCCTTTTGAGTATGGCTACACCTTC.

CDR3 amino acids: CASSFGLAGDEQFF. CDR3 bases: TGTGCCAGCAGCTTCGGACTAGCGGGGGATGAGCAGTTCTTC. V gene TRBV7-3 combines with J gene TRBJ2-1; 13 nucleotides match TRBD2. Losses at the gene ends were 3 bases for V and 8 bases for J; bases not matched to a gene: 1. The CDR3 loop spans 14 amino acids. CDR1 is SGHTA and CDR2 is FQGTGA in the germline V gene.

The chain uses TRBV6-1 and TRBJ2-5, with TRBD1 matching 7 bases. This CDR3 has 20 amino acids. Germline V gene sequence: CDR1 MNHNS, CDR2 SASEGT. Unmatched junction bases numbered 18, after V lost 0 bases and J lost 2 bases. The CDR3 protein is CASSEARRTWTGRSQETQYF. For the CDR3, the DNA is TGTGCCAGCAGTGAAGCCCGCAGGACCTGGACAGGTCGGTCTCAAGAGACCCAGTACTTC.

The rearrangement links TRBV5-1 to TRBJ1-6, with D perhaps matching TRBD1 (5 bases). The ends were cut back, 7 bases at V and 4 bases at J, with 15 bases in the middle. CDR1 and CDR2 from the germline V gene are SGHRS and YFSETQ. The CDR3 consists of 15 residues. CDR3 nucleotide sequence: TGCGCCAGCCAAGTGGGGGTCAGTTATAATTCACCCCTCCACTTT. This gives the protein CASQVGVSYNSPLHF. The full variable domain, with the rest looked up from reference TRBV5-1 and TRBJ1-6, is KAGVTQTPRYLIKTRGQQVTLSCSPISGHRSVSWYQQTPGQGLQFLFEYFSETQRNKGNFPGRFSGRQFSNSRSEMNVSTLELGDSALYLCASQVGVSYNSPLHFGNGTRLTVT.

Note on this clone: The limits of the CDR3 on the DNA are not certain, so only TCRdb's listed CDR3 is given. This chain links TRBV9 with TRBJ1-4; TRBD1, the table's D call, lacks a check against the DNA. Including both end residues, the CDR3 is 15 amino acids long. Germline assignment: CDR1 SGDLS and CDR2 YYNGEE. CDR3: CASSSSGQPEGGLFF.

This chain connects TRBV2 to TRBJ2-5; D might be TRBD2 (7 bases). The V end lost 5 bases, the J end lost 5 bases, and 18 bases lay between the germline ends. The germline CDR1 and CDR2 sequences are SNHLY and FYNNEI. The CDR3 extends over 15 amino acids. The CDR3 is CASSPLGGAGETQYF. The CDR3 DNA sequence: TGTGCCAGCAGTCCCCTTGGGGGGGCTGGGGAGACCCAGTACTTC. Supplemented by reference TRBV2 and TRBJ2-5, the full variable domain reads EPEVTQTPSHQVTQMGQEVILRCVPISNHLYFYWYRQILGQKVEFLVSFYNNEISEKSEIFDDQFSVERPDGSNFTLKIRSTKLEDSAMYFCASSPLGGAGETQYFGPGTRLLVL.

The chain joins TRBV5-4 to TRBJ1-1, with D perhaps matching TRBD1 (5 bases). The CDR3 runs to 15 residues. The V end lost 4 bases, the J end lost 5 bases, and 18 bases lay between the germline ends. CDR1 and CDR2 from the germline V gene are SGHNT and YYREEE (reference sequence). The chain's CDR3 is CASSGEWDRGTEAFF. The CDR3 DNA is TGTGCCAGCAGCGGCGAATGGGACCGAGGGACTGAAGCTTTCTTT.

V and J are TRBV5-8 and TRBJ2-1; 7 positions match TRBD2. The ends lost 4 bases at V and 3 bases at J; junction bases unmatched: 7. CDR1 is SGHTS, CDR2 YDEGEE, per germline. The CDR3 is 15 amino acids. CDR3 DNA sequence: TGTGCCAGCAGCCTACCGGGACTAAACTACAATGAGCAGTTCTTC. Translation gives CASSLPGLNYNEQFF.

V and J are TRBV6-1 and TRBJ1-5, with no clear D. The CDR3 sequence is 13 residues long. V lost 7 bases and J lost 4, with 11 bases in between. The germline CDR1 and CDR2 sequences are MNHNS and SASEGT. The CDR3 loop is CASTIGLNQPQHF. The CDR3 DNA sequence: TGTGCCAGCACGATAGGGCTGAATCAGCCCCAGCATTTT.

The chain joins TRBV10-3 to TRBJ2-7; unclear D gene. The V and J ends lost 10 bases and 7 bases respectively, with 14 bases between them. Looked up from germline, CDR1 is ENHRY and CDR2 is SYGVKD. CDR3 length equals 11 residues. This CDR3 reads CATLSTHEQYF. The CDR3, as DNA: TGTGCCACCCTCTCCACACATGAGCAGTACTTC.

CDR3 DNA sequence: TGTGCCAGCAGCTTGGGGGGAGGAAACGAGCAGTACTTC. Protein: CASSLGGGNEQYF. The chain employs TRBV5-6 and TRBJ2-7, with D possibly matching TRBD2 (6 bases). The germline V and J ends were trimmed by 0 bases and 5 bases, with 9 bases remaining between them. The CDR3 is 13 residues long. Germline V gives CDR1 SGHDT, CDR2 YYEEEE.

In DNA form, the CDR3 reads TGTGCCAGCAGTGAAGGGTGGGGGCTAGCGTTCGAGACCCAGTACTTC. This gives the protein CASSEGWGLAFETQYF. The V and J genes are TRBV6-1 and TRBJ2-5; either TRBD1 or TRBD2 may fit D (6 bases each). The V end was cut by 1 base, the J end by 5 bases, with 17 bases between. This CDR3 spans 16 amino acids. Germline V CDR1 and CDR2: MNHNS, SASEGT.